Listed here are 16 T cell receptor beta chains from one sample, sequenced in a study of T cell responses to AZD1222 COVID-19 vaccine. The repertoire was sequenced with immunoSEQ multiplex PCR; TCRdb's copy has only in-frame clones and lacks some. The repertoire holds 90,000 to 120,000 clones, about 93% seen once, with 5% to 8% in the top ten. Specimen: peripheral blood, collected 28 days after the second AZD1222 dose. The receptors stem from an adult who received the AZD1222 COVID-19 vaccine.

V and J are TRBV6-5 and TRBJ1-6; 9 bases are a match to TRBD1. V trimming: 6 bases; J trimming: 9 bases; junction bases outside the gene matches: 6. Germline V gives CDR1 MNHEY, CDR2 SVGAGI. The CDR3 has 14 residues. Here the CDR3 reads CASRTGGRSSPLHF. Written as DNA, the CDR3 is TGTGCCAGCAGGACAGGGGGTAGGAGTTCACCCCTCCACTTT.

The chain employs TRBV24-1 and TRBJ2-1, with D hard to call. V gave up 3 bases and J gave up 8 bases, with 16 bases separating them. Germline loops: CDR1 KGHDR, CDR2 SFDVKD. The CDR3 loop spans 15 amino acids. CDR3 region: CATSDSSTRKDEQFF. As DNA, the CDR3 is TGTGCCACCAGTGATAGCTCCACTCGCAAGGATGAGCAGTTCTTC.

This CDR3 reads CASSRRGEPDTQYF. CDR3 nucleotides: TGTGCCAGCAGCCGGCGGGGGGAACCAGATACGCAGTATTTT. The rearrangement links TRBV3-1 (or the pseudogene TRBV3-2) to TRBJ2-3; 8 bases map to TRBD2. The CDR3 has 14 residues. Germline loops: CDR1 LGHDT, CDR2 YNNKEL (reference sequence). Trimming at V came to 4 bases and at J to 4 bases, leaving 4 bases not matched to a gene.

The chain is built from TRBV3-1 (or the pseudogene TRBV3-2) and TRBJ2-5; D might be TRBD2 (5 bases). The CDR3 consists of 13 residues. Germline V lookup: CDR1 LGHDT, CDR2 YNNKEL (reference sequence). Trimming left V 1 base short and J 7 bases short, with 10 bases between. The CDR3 spells CASSQGESGTQYF. CDR3 nucleotides: TGTGCCAGCAGCCAAGGGGAGAGCGGGACCCAGTACTTC.

This clone was seen a single time. The chain joins TRBV30 to TRBJ1-5; possible D gene TRBD1, 6 bases. Germline V gene lookup returns CDR1 GTSNPN and CDR2 SVGIG (reference sequence). The V end was cut by 0 bases, the J end by 7 bases, with 16 bases between. The CDR3 contains 15 residues. The CDR3 reads CAWSVLQGRKQPQHF. DNA of the CDR3: TGTGCCTGGAGTGTATTACAGGGTCGAAAACAGCCCCAGCATTTT.

This sequence joins TRBV25-1 and TRBJ1-4; 8 nucleotides agree with TRBD1. Germline assignment: CDR1 MGHDK and CDR2 SYGVNS. This CDR3 is 17 amino acids long. V lost 3 bases, J lost 1 base, and 7 bases stayed unmatched. DNA of the CDR3: TGTGCCAGCAGTGACCGATCGACAGGGGTAACTAATGAAAAACTGTTTTTT. It specifies CASSDRSTGVTNEKLFF.

The V and J genes are TRBV6-5 and TRBJ1-2; D call uncertain. The V and J ends lost 0 bases and 6 bases respectively, with 14 bases between them. This CDR3 comprises 15 residues. Germline CDR1 and CDR2: MNHEY and SVGAGI. The DNA for the CDR3 is TGTGCCAGCAGTTACTCGAACCGGGGTCGGAATGGCTACACCTTC. Protein product: CASSYSNRGRNGYTF.

The rearrangement uses TRBV5-1 and TRBJ2-5, with D perhaps TRBD1 or TRBD2 (5 bases each). The CDR3 extends over 14 amino acids. Germline loops: CDR1 SGHRS, CDR2 YFSETQ. Trimming cost V 3 bases and J 4 bases, with 13 bases left between them. For the CDR3, the DNA is TGCGCCAGCAGCTGGGGACCTCGAGGAGAGACCCAGTACTTC. Translated: CASSWGPRGETQYF.

This chain connects TRBV3-1 (or the pseudogene TRBV3-2) to TRBJ1-2; a possible D gene is TRBD1 (6 bases). The CDR3 is 17 residues long. The V end was cut by 4 bases, the J end by 6 bases, with 24 bases between. The germline V gene has CDR1 LGHDT and CDR2 YNNKEL (reference sequence). This chain's CDR3 is CASSPPLTQGRHHGYTF. CDR3 bases: TGTGCCAGCAGCCCCCCCCTTACACAGGGAAGACATCATGGCTACACCTTC.

This rearrangement joins TRBV27 to TRBJ2-7; 7 nucleotides match TRBD1. V trimming: 4 bases; J trimming: 4 bases; junction bases outside the gene matches: 4. Per germline, CDR1 MNHEY and CDR2 SMNVEV (reference sequence). This CDR3 is 13 amino acids long. CDR3 amino acids: CASSSRGPYEQYF. The CDR3 DNA follows: TGTGCCAGCAGTTCTAGGGGGCCGTACGAGCAGTACTTC.

The V gene is TRBV5-8, the J gene TRBJ2-2; D remains ambiguous. The CDR3 consists of 12 residues. Germline assignment: CDR1 SGHTS and CDR2 YDEGEE. Trimming shortened V by 5 bases and J by 8 bases, and 10 bases separated the two germline ends. In nucleotides, the CDR3 is TGTGCCAGCAGTTCCTACGGGGGGGAGCTGTTTTTT. The encoded protein is CASSSYGGELFF.

V and J are TRBV14 and TRBJ2-1; D remains unclear. CDR3 length: 12 residues. Germline V lookup: CDR1 SGHDN, CDR2 FVKESK. The ends were cut back, 2 bases at V and 7 bases at J, with 6 bases in the middle. In DNA form, the CDR3 reads TGTGCCAGCAGCCAACCCTGGAATGAGCAGTTCTTC. It is translated as CASSQPWNEQFF.

V gene TRBV21-1 combines with J gene TRBJ2-7; the table's TRBD1 call for D was not verified on the DNA. TRBV21-1 is shown as a pseudogene. The CDR3 contains 14 residues. The CDR3 region has the DNA TGTGCCAGCAGCAAAGCCCCCCTGAAGGGGGAGCAGTACTTC. Translation: CASSKAPLKGEQYF.

The chain combines TRBV3-1 (or the pseudogene TRBV3-2) with TRBJ1-1, with D possibly matching TRBD1 (5 bases). CDR1 and CDR2 (germline): LGHDT, YNNKEL (reference sequence). Between the trimmed V and J ends, which lost 2 bases and 1 base, there was a span of 11 bases. This CDR3 is built from 15 residues. CDR3 protein: CASSQRGAKNTEAFF. CDR3 coding DNA: TGTGCCAGCAGCCAACGAGGGGCAAAGAACACTGAAGCTTTCTTT.

This clone was counted between two and nine times. J is TRBJ2-7 and V is TRBV6-5, with 10 positions matching TRBD2. With V trimmed by 4 bases and J by 4 bases, 4 bases remained unmatched. This CDR3 region has 14 residues. Germline V CDR1 and CDR2: MNHEY, SVGAGI. The DNA for the CDR3 is TGTGCCAGCAGTTCTAGCGGGAGTAGATACGAGCAGTACTTC. It codes for CASSSSGSRYEQYF.

The chain couples TRBV19 to TRBJ2-6, with D perhaps TRBD1 (6 bases). This CDR3 is 15 amino acids long. Germline-derived CDR1 and CDR2 are LNHDA and SQIVND (reference sequence). Trimming removed 3 bases at V and 2 bases at J, with 8 bases between. CDR3: CASSMGAAGANVLTF. The CDR3 DNA follows: TGTGCCAGTAGTATGGGGGCAGCTGGGGCCAACGTCCTGACTTTC. The full variable domain, with the rest looked up from reference TRBV19 and TRBJ2-6, is DGGITQSPKYLFRKEGQNVTLSCEQNLNHDAMYWYRQDPGQGLRLIYYSQIVNDFQKGDIAEGYSVSREKKESFPLTVTSAQKNPTAFYLCASSMGAAGANVLTFGAGSRLTVL.